This record covers a single TCR beta chain. Germline-derived CDR1 and CDR2 are SEHNR and FQNEAQ (reference sequence). This CDR3 is built from 18 residues. Trimming took 0 bases from V and 0 from J, leaving 12 bases between them. This sample is drawn from a study of blood T cell repertoires in COVID-19. Everyone who took part was about 18 to 90 years old, and they came from about 25 US areas. Allocation to cohorts depended on clinical history reported by the participants. Profiling relied on immunoSEQ multiplex PCR, and the TCRdb table lists in-frame clones only, not all of them. This sample has some 350,000 clones; 88% occur once, and the top ten carry about 5%.

The chain carries TRBV7-9 and TRBJ2-6, with no clear D. This sequence originates from a man in his thirties or forties who had recovered from COVID-19. Sequencing used PBMCs or T cells enriched from blood (not recorded which). The CDR3 DNA reads TGTGCCAGCAGCTTAGCGTGGCGGCCGCACTCTGGGGCCAACGTCCTGACTTTC. As protein: CASSLAWRPHSGANVLTF.